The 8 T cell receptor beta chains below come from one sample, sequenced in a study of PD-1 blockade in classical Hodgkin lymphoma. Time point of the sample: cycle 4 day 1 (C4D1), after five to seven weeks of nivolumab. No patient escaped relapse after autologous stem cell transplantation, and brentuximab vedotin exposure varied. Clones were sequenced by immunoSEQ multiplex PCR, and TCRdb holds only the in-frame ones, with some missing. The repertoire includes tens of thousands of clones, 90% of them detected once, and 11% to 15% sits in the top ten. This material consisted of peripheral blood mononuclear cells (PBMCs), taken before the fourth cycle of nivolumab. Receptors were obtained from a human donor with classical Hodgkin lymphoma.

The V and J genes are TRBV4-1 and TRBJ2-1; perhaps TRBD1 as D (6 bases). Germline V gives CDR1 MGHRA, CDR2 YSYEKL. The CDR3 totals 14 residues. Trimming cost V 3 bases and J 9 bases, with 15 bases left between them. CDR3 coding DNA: TGCGCCAGCAGCCATGGACAGATATTCGGTGAGCAGTTCTTC. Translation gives CASSHGQIFGEQFF.

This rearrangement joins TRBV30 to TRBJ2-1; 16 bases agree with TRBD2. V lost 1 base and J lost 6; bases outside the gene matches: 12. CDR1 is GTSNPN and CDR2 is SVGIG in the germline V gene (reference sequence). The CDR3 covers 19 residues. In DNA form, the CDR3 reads TGTGCCTGGAGTGCCTTCCTGGGACTAGCGGGAGGGAAGCGCAATGAGCAGTTCTTC. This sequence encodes CAWSAFLGLAGGKRNEQFF. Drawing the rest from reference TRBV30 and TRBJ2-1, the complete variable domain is SQTIHQWPATLVQPVGSPLSLECTVEGTSNPNLYWYRQAAGRGLQLLFYSVGIGQISSEVPQNLSASRPQDRQFILSSKKLLLSDSGFYLCAWSAFLGLAGGKRNEQFFGPGTRLTVL.

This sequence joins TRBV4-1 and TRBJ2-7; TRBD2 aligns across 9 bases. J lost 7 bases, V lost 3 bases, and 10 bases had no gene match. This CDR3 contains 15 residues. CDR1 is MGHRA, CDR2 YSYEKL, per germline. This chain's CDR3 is CASSHLAGFLWEQYF. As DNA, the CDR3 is TGCGCCAGCAGCCATCTAGCGGGATTTCTTTGGGAGCAGTACTTC.

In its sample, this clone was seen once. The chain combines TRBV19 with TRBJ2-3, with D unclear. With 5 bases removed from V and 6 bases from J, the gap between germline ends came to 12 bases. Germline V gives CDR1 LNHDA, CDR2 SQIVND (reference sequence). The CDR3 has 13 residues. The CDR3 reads CASSPSSLDTQYF. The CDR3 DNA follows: TGTGCCAGTAGTCCTAGTAGTCTTGATACGCAGTATTTT.

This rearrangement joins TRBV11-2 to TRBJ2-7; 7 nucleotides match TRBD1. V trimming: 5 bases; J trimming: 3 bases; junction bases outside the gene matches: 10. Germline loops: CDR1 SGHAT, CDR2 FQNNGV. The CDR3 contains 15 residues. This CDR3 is CASSTQGVGYYEQYF. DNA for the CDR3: TGTGCCAGCAGCACTCAGGGGGTGGGTTACTACGAGCAGTACTTC.

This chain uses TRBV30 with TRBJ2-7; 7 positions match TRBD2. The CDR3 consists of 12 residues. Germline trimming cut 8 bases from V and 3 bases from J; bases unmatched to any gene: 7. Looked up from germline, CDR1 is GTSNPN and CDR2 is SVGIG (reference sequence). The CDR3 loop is CARLAGNYEQYF. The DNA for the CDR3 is TGTGCCAGACTAGCAGGAAACTACGAGCAGTACTTC.

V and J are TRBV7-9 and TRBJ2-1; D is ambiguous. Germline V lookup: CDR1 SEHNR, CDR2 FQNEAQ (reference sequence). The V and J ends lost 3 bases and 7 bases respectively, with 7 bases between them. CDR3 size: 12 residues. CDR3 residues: CASSFSVNEQFF. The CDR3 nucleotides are TGTGCCAGCAGCTTCAGCGTGAATGAGCAGTTCTTC. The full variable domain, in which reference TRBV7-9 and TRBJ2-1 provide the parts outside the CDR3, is DTGVSQNPRHKITKRGQNVTFRCDPISEHNRLYWYRQTLGQGPEFLTYFQNEAQLEKSRLLSDRFSAERPKGSFSTLEIQRTEQGDSAMYLCASSFSVNEQFFGPGTRLTVL.

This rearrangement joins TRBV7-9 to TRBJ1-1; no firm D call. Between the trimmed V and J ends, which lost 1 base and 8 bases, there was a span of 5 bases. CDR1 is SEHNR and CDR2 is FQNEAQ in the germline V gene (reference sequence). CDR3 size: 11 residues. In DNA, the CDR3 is TGTGCCAGCAGCTTAGTTCAAGAAGCTTTCTTT. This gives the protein CASSLVQEAFF.